This record looks at one T cell receptor beta chain sequence and its context. Its antigen is still unknown. With only one base between it and a far larger clone, this is likely a read error. The data belong to a study of prognosis after radiotherapy for stage I lung cancer. Overall study results and limits: Patients who had metastases reportedly showed TRBV and TRBJ gene usage that varied from that of patients who did not.

The CDR3 has 13 amino acids. The V end lost 5 bases, the J end lost 4 bases, and 9 bases lay between the germline ends. Germline V gives CDR1 MRHNA, CDR2 SNTAGT. Two-round multiplex PCR on genomic DNA was the method by which TCR beta CDR3 was amplified. Gene-specific TRBV and TRBJ primers were used in PCR round one. TCRdb re-called the multiplex PCR reads with MiXCR, one entry per CDR3 protein. The sample includes some 60,000 distinct CDR3 sequences, roughly 29% seen only once; the top ten take 7.5%. The TCR comes from a donor over 45 with non-small cell lung cancer. The sample in question was PBMCs, obtained before or after stereotactic body radiation therapy (not recorded which). This sequence joins TRBV6-4 and TRBJ1-5; D is ambiguous. The CDR3 nucleotides read TGTGCCAGCAGTTTGGGAAAGAATCAGCCCCAGCATTTT. This sequence encodes CASSLGKNQPQHF.